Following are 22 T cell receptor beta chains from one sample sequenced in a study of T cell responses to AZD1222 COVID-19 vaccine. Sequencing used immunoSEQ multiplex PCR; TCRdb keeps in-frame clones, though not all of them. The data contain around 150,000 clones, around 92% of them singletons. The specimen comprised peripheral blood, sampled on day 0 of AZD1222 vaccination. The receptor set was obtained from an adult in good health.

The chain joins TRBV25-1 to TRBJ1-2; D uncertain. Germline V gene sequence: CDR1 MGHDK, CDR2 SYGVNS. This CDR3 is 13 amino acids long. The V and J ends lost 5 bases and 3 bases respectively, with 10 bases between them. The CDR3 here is CASSPSVYYGYTF. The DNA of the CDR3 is TGTGCCAGCAGTCCGTCCGTTTACTATGGCTACACCTTC.

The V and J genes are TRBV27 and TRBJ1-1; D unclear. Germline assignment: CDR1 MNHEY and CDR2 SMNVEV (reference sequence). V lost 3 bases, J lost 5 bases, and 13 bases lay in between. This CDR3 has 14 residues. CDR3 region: CASSLSNSGTEAFF. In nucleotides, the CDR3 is TGTGCCAGCAGTTTGAGTAACTCGGGGACTGAAGCTTTCTTT.

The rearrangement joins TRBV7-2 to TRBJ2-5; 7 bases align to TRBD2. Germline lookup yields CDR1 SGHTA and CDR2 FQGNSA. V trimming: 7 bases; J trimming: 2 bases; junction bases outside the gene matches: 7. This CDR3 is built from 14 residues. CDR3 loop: CASMVSLAQETQYF. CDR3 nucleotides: TGTGCCAGCATGGTTTCACTAGCGCAAGAGACCCAGTACTTC. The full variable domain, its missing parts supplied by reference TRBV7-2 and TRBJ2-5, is GAGVSQSPSNKVTEKGKDVELRCDPISGHTALYWYRQSLGQGLEFLIYFQGNSAPDKSGLPSDRFSAERTGGSVSTLTIQRTQQEDSAVYLCASMVSLAQETQYFGPGTRLLVL.

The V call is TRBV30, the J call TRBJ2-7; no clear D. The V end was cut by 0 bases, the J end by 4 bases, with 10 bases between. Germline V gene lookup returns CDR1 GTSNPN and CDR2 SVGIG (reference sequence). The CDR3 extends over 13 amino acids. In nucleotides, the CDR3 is TGTGCCTGGAGTGTAGGACCTTCTTACGAGCAGTACTTC. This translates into CAWSVGPSYEQYF.

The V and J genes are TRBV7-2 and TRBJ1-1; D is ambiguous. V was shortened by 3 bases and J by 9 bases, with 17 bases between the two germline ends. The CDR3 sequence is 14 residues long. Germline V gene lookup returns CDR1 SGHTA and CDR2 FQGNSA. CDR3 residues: CASSFAPDGLKAFF. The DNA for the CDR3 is TGTGCCAGCAGCTTTGCCCCCGACGGTCTTAAAGCTTTCTTT.

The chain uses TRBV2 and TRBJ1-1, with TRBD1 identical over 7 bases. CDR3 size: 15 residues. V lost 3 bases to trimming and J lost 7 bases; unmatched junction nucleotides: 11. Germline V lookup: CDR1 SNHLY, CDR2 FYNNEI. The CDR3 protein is CASSESRTGAFEAFF. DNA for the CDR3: TGTGCCAGCAGTGAGTCAAGGACAGGCGCTTTTGAAGCTTTCTTT.

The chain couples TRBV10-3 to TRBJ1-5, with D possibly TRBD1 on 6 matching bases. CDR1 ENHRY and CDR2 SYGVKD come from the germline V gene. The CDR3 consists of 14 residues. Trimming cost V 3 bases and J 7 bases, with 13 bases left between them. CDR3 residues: CAISDNLQGQPQHF. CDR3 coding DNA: TGTGCCATCAGTGATAACTTACAGGGACAGCCCCAGCATTTT.

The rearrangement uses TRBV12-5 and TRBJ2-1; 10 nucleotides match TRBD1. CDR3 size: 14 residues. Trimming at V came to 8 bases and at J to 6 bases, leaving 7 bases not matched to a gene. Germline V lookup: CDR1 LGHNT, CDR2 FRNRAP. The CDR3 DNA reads TGTGCTAGTTCCCTGGGACAGGGGACCAATGAGCAGTTCTTC. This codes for CASSLGQGTNEQFF.

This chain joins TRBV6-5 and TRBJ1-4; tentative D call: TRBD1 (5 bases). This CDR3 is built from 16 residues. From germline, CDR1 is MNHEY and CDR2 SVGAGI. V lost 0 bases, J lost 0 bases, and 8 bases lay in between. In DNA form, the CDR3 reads TGTGCCAGCAGTTACTCCTCGACAGCAACTAATGAAAAACTGTTTTTT. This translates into CASSYSSTATNEKLFF.

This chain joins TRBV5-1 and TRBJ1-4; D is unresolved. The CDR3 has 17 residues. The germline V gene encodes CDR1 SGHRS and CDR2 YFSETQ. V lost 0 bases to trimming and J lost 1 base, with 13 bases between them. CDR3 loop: CASSLGARMGTNEKLFF. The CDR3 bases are TGCGCCAGCAGCTTGGGGGCCAGGATGGGAACTAATGAAAAACTGTTTTTT.

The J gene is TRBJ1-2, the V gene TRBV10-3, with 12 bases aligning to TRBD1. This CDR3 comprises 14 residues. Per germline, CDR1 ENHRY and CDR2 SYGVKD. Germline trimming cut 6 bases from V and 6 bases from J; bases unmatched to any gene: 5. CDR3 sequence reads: CAIRGQGARNGYTF. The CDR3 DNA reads TGTGCCATCAGGGGACAGGGGGCGCGAAATGGCTACACCTTC.

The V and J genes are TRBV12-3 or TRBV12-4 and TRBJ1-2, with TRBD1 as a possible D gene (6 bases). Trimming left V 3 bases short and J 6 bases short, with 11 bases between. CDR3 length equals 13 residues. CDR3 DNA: TGTGCCAGCAGTTTGTTGGGGGCCGATGGCTACACCTTC. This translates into CASSLLGADGYTF.

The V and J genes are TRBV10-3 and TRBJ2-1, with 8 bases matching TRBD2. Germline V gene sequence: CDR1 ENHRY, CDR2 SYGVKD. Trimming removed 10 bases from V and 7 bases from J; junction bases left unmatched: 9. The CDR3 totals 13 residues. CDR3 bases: TGTGCCACCGGCCAGCGGGAGTCGAATGAGCAGTTCTTC. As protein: CATGQRESNEQFF.

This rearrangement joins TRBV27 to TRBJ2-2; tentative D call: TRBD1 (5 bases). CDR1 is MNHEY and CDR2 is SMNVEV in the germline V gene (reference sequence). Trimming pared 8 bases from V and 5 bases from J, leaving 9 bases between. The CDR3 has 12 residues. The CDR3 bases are TGTGCCAGCCGAAGGGGAACCGGGGAGCTGTTTTTT. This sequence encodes CASRRGTGELFF.

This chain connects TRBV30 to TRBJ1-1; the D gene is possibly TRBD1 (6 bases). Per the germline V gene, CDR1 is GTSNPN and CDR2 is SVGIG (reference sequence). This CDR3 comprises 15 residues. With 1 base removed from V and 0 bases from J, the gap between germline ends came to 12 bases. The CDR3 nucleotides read TGTGCCTGGAGTGCCTCCGGGACACTGAACACTGAAGCTTTCTTT. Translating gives CAWSASGTLNTEAFF.

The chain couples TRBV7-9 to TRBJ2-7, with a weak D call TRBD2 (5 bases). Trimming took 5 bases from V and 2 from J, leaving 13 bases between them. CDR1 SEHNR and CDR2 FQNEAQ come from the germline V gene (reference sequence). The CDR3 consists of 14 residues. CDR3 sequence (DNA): TGTGCCAGCAGCCTCCAGGACTGGGCCTACGAGCAGTACTTC. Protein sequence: CASSLQDWAYEQYF.

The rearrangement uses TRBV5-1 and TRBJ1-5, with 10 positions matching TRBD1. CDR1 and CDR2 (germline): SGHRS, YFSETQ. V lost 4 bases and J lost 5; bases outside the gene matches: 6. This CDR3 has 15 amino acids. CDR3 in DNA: TGCGCCAGCAGCCCCGGGACAGGGGATTATCAGCCCCAGCATTTT. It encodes CASSPGTGDYQPQHF.

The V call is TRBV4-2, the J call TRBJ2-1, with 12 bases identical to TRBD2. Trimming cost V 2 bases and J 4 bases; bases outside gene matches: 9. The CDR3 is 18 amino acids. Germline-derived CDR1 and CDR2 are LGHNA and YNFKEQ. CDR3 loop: CASSQLLTSGGLYNEQFF. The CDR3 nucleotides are TGTGCCAGCAGCCAACTTTTAACTAGCGGGGGGCTGTACAATGAGCAGTTCTTC.

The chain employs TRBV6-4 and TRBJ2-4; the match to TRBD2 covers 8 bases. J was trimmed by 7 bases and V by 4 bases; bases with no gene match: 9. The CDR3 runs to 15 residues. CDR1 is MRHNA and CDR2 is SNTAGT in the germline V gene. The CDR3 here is CASSAGGQGHNIQYF. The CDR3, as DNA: TGTGCCAGCAGTGCGGGAGGGCAGGGTCACAACATTCAGTACTTC.

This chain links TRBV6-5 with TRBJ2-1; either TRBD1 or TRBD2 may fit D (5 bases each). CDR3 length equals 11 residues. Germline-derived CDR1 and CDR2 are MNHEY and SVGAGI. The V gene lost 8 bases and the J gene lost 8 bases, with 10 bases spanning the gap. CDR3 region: CASAWGYEQFF. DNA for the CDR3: TGTGCCAGCGCATGGGGGTATGAGCAGTTCTTC.

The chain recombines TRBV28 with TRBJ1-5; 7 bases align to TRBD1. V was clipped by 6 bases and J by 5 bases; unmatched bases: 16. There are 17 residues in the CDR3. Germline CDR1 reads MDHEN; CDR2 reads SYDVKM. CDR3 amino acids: CASRLGQAGSHYQPQHF. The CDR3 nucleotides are TGTGCCAGCAGACTTGGACAGGCCGGATCCCATTATCAGCCCCAGCATTTT. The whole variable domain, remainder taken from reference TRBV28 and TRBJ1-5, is DVKVTQSSRYLVKRTGEKVFLECVQDMDHENMFWYRQDPGLGLRLIYFSYDVKMKEKGDIPEGYSVSREKKERFSLILESASTNQTSMYLCASRLGQAGSHYQPQHFGDGTRLSIL.

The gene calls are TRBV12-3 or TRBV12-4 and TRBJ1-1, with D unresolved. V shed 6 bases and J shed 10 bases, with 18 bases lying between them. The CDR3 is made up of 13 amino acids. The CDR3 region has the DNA TGTGCCAGCAGCTATTCCGACCGGGCCGGAGCTTTCTTT. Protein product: CASSYSDRAGAFF.